These 29 T cell receptor beta chains share one sample of origin, sequenced in a study of T cells in Graves' hyperthyroidism and ophthalmopathy. Authors of the study amplified TCR beta CDR3 regions from RNA transcripts. The primer set for the first-round RT-PCR of the TCR CDR3 was HTBI. TCRdb re-analysed the multiplex PCR reads in MiXCR, keeping a single row per CDR3 protein. The table has 350,000 to 450,000 distinct CDR3 sequences, about 17% seen once. Sequencing input: blood. The receptors here all came from a young woman with Graves' hyperthyroidism that later progressed to Graves' ophthalmopathy.

This clonotype was observed at least ten times. A much larger clone lies a single base off, so this may be a read error. V is TRBV28 and J is TRBJ2-5; D remains unclear. Germline V lookup: CDR1 MDHEN, CDR2 SYDVKM. The V gene lost 3 bases and the J gene lost 3 bases, with 5 bases spanning the gap. This CDR3 is built from 12 residues. The CDR3 DNA reads as TGTGCCAGCAGTTTCACAGAAGAGACCCAGTACTTC. This gives the protein CASSFTEETQYF.

This clonotype was picked up many times. The chain combines TRBV4-1 with TRBJ1-5; a weak D match, TRBD1 (6 bases). Per germline, CDR1 MGHRA and CDR2 YSYEKL. V lost 4 bases, J lost 0 bases, and 10 bases lay in between. The CDR3 contains 15 residues. CDR3 nucleotides: TGCGCCAGCAGCCTGGACAGTTATAGCAATCAGCCCCAGCATTTT. Translation: CASSLDSYSNQPQHF.

This clonotype showed up many times. J is TRBJ1-1 and V is TRBV29-1, with a tentative D call TRBD1 (6 bases). Germline V lookup: CDR1 SQVTM, CDR2 ANQGSEA. This CDR3 is 15 amino acids long. Trimming cost V 7 bases and J 3 bases, with 21 bases left between them. In DNA form, the CDR3 reads TGCAGCGCCCAGAGAGCAAGGGGGTGGGACACTGAAGCTTTCTTT. Translated, it gives CSAQRARGWDTEAFF.

This clonotype occurred many times. This sequence joins TRBV29-1 and TRBJ2-5; no clear D. The CDR3 extends over 14 amino acids. The V and J ends lost 0 bases and 1 base respectively, with 9 bases between them. Germline loops: CDR1 SQVTM, CDR2 ANQGSEA. The CDR3 loop reads CSVEDRNSQETQYF. The CDR3 nucleotides read TGCAGCGTTGAAGATAGGAACAGCCAAGAGACCCAGTACTTC. The complete variable domain, with remaining parts taken from reference TRBV29-1 and TRBJ2-5, reads SAVISQKPSRDICQRGTSLTIQCQVDSQVTMMFWYRQQPGQSLTLIATANQGSEATYESGFVIDKFPISRPNLTFSTLTVSNMSPEDSSIYLCSVEDRNSQETQYFGPGTRLLVL.

This clonotype was counted at least ten times. The chain has TRBV5-1 and TRBJ2-5; perhaps TRBD1 as D (5 bases). V gave up 0 bases and J gave up 1 base, with 13 bases separating them. The CDR3 covers 16 residues. Germline V gene data show CDR1 as SGHRS and CDR2 as YFSETQ. The CDR3 sequence is CASSLALRQLQETQYF. The DNA for the CDR3 is TGCGCCAGCAGCTTGGCCTTAAGACAGCTCCAAGAGACCCAGTACTTC. The variable domain in full, with the rest retrieved from reference TRBV5-1 and TRBJ2-5, is KAGVTQTPRYLIKTRGQQVTLSCSPISGHRSVSWYQQTPGQGLQFLFEYFSETQRNKGNFPGRFSGRQFSNSRSEMNVSTLELGDSALYLCASSLALRQLQETQYFGPGTRLLVL.

This clonotype was observed a few times. V is TRBV29-1 and J is TRBJ2-7; 10 bases align to TRBD1. Losses at the gene ends were 6 bases for V and 4 bases for J; bases not matched to a gene: 6. This CDR3 has 13 amino acids. Per germline, CDR1 SQVTM and CDR2 ANQGSEA. DNA of the CDR3: TGCAGCGTCGACGGGACAGGGGCTTACGAGCAGTACTTC. Amino acids: CSVDGTGAYEQYF.

V usage is TRBV30 and J usage is TRBJ1-4; no firm D call. The V end lost 1 base, the J end lost 8 bases, and 11 bases lay between the germline ends. This CDR3 contains 13 residues. CDR1 is GTSNPN, CDR2 SVGIG, per germline (reference sequence). The CDR3 nucleotides are TGTGCCTGGAGTGCTGCGGACCGAGAAAAACTGTTTTTT. It encodes CAWSAADREKLFF.

This clonotype has a count of ten or more. The chain couples TRBV11-2 to TRBJ2-7; D perhaps matches TRBD2 (5 bases). CDR1 is SGHAT, CDR2 FQNNGV, per germline. Trimming shortened V by 5 bases and J by 0 bases, and 17 bases separated the two germline ends. The CDR3 spans 16 residues. The CDR3 loop is CASSQNGVTSSYEQYF. Here the CDR3 DNA reads TGTGCCAGCAGCCAAAACGGGGTGACCTCCTCCTACGAGCAGTACTTC.

This clonotype appeared many times. V usage is TRBV7-9 and J usage is TRBJ1-2; D remains ambiguous. The CDR3 is 13 amino acids. Germline V lookup: CDR1 SEHNR, CDR2 FQNEAQ (reference sequence). V dropped 5 bases and J dropped 8 bases, with 15 bases sitting between them. The CDR3 region is CASSPFGHLGYTF. For the CDR3, the DNA is TGTGCCAGCAGCCCCTTCGGCCACTTAGGCTACACCTTC.

This clonotype has ten or more counts. This sequence joins TRBV20-1 and TRBJ1-2; perhaps TRBD1 as D (6 bases). The CDR3 contains 13 residues. The germline gives CDR1 DFQATT, CDR2 SNEGSKA (reference sequence). The germline V and J ends were trimmed by 4 bases and 1 base, with 10 bases remaining between them. CDR3 in DNA: TGCAGTGCTAAAATGGACAGTAACTATGGCTACACCTTC. It translates to CSAKMDSNYGYTF.

This clonotype was observed a handful of times. The J gene is TRBJ1-3, the V gene TRBV10-3; TRBD1 aligns across 9 bases. V lost 6 bases and J lost 2; bases outside the gene matches: 17. The CDR3 length is 19 residues. Germline loops: CDR1 ENHRY, CDR2 SYGVKD. CDR3 nucleotide sequence: TGTGCCATCAGGGGTCTTACCGGGACAGGGTTTCGCCCTGGAAACACCATATATTTT. Its translation: CAIRGLTGTGFRPGNTIYF.

In its sample, this clonotype was seen many times. This chain uses TRBV7-9 with TRBJ2-7; 13 nucleotides line up with TRBD2. The CDR3 covers 16 residues. V trimming: 1 base; J trimming: 1 base; junction bases outside the gene matches: 1. Germline lookup yields CDR1 SEHNR and CDR2 FQNEAQ (reference sequence). This CDR3 is CASSLGGLAGSYEQYF. The CDR3 nucleotides are TGTGCCAGCAGCTTAGGGGGACTAGCGGGGTCCTACGAGCAGTACTTC.

This chain joins TRBV2 and TRBJ2-7, with D hard to call. The CDR3 spans 12 residues. Germline CDR1 is SNHLY and CDR2 is FYNNEI. V dropped 1 base and J dropped 4 bases, with 5 bases sitting between them. In DNA form, the CDR3 reads TGTGCCAGCAGTGAAGGGCAGTACGAGCAGTACTTC. This gives the protein CASSEGQYEQYF.

Ten or more counts support this clonotype. The chain uses TRBV7-8 and TRBJ2-7; 7 nucleotides agree with TRBD2. V was pared by 1 base and J by 4 bases, with 7 bases of the junction left unmatched. Germline V gene data show CDR1 as SGHVS and CDR2 as FQNEAQ. This CDR3 is built from 15 residues. The CDR3 loop is CASSLDPGGSYEQYF. The CDR3 bases are TGTGCCAGCAGCTTAGATCCTGGCGGGAGTTACGAGCAGTACTTC. Combining the CDR3 with reference TRBV7-8 and TRBJ2-7 gives the whole variable domain GAGVSQSPRYKVAKRGQDVALRCDPISGHVSLFWYQQALGQGPEFLTYFQNEAQLDKSGLPSDRFFAERPEGSVSTLKIQRTQQEDSAVYLCASSLDPGGSYEQYFGPGTRLTVT.

This clonotype has just a few counts. The chain has TRBV5-1 and TRBJ2-7, with TRBD1 matching over 9 bases. The germline V gene encodes CDR1 SGHRS and CDR2 YFSETQ. This CDR3 has 15 amino acids. The J segment lost 6 bases and the V segment lost 4 bases, leaving 11 bases of the junction unmatched. CDR3 sequence reads: CASSPTGTGTAEQYF. Written as DNA, the CDR3 is TGCGCCAGCAGCCCAACCGGGACAGGGACGGCCGAGCAGTACTTC. Filled out from reference TRBV5-1 and TRBJ2-7, the complete variable domain reads KAGVTQTPRYLIKTRGQQVTLSCSPISGHRSVSWYQQTPGQGLQFLFEYFSETQRNKGNFPGRFSGRQFSNSRSEMNVSTLELGDSALYLCASSPTGTGTAEQYFGPGTRLTVT.

In its sample, this clonotype was seen many times. The chain is built from TRBV2 and TRBJ1-4; maybe TRBD1 (6 bases). With 0 bases removed from V and 7 bases from J, the gap between germline ends came to 15 bases. The CDR3 covers 16 residues. The germline V gene has CDR1 SNHLY and CDR2 FYNNEI. CDR3 DNA: TGTGCCAGCAGTGAAGCGCTTCCAGGGGTTATTGAAAAACTGTTTTTT. Protein sequence: CASSEALPGVIEKLFF.

In its sample, this clonotype was seen a few times. This chain joins TRBV20-1 and TRBJ2-7; TRBD2 might be the D (5 bases). CDR3 length equals 11 residues. Germline V lookup: CDR1 DFQATT, CDR2 SNEGSKA (reference sequence). The V end lost 7 bases, the J end lost 4 bases, and 11 bases lay between the germline ends. The CDR3 bases are TGCAGTGGTTCTAGGGAGTACGAGCAGTACTTC. Encoded protein: CSGSREYEQYF.

Comment on this clonotype: This may be a read error, as it is one base from a much larger clone. This chain links TRBV2 with TRBJ2-3; tentatively, D is TRBD2 (6 bases). The ends were cut back, 7 bases at V and 4 bases at J, with 15 bases in the middle. The CDR3 totals 14 residues. Germline V gives CDR1 SNHLY, CDR2 FYNNEI. This CDR3 is CASTQGLLADTQYF. CDR3 sequence (DNA): TGTGCCAGCACCCAGGGACTGTTGGCAGATACGCAGTATTTT.

This clonotype showed up many times. The chain combines TRBV28 with TRBJ1-2; no clear D. Per germline, CDR1 MDHEN and CDR2 SYDVKM. V was clipped by 10 bases and J by 6 bases, with 15 bases between them. This CDR3 region has 12 residues. The CDR3 loop is CATVPGVDGYTF. The CDR3 DNA reads as TGTGCCACCGTTCCCGGAGTCGATGGCTACACCTTC.

This clonotype was found many times. The genes are TRBV25-1 and TRBJ1-2; D gene unclear. CDR1 MGHDK and CDR2 SYGVNS come from the germline V gene. There are 13 residues in the CDR3. Trimming cost V 3 bases and J 2 bases, with 7 bases left between them. The CDR3 DNA follows: TGTGCCAGCAGTGACAGACACAACTATGGCTACACCTTC. Protein: CASSDRHNYGYTF.

The V and J genes are TRBV20-1 and TRBJ2-2; D unresolved. CDR3 size: 15 residues. Trimming took off 6 bases at V and 1 base at J, with 15 bases between the two ends. Germline CDR1 DFQATT, CDR2 SNEGSKA (reference sequence). Written as DNA, the CDR3 is TGCAGTGCCACACGGGCGGTCAGGAACACCGGGGAGCTGTTTTTT. Encoded protein: CSATRAVRNTGELFF.

The V gene is TRBV11-2, the J gene TRBJ2-7; perhaps TRBD2 as D (6 bases). CDR3 length: 15 residues. From germline, CDR1 is SGHAT and CDR2 FQNNGV. Trimming removed 1 base from V and 2 bases from J, with 12 bases in between. Written as DNA, the CDR3 is TGTGCCAGCAGCTTAGTTCCCGCGGGGACCTACGAGCAGTACTTC. Its translation is CASSLVPAGTYEQYF.

This clonotype was seen repeatedly, ten times or more. The rearrangement links TRBV27 to TRBJ1-1; 10 bases line up with TRBD1. Germline-derived CDR1 and CDR2 are MNHEY and SMNVEV (reference sequence). Losses at the gene ends were 5 bases for V and 9 bases for J; bases not matched to a gene: 0. The CDR3 consists of 11 residues. The CDR3 DNA follows: TGTGCCAGCAGTGACAGGGGGCAAGCTTTCTTT. As protein: CASSDRGQAFF.

At least ten counts were recorded for this clonotype. The V gene is TRBV20-1, the J gene TRBJ2-7; a possible D gene is TRBD1 (8 bases). CDR3 length equals 13 residues. Germline V gene lookup returns CDR1 DFQATT and CDR2 SNEGSKA (reference sequence). The V gene lost 5 bases and the J gene lost 5 bases, with 16 bases spanning the gap. The CDR3 DNA sequence: TGCAGTGCTGGTCGACAGGGGAGGGACGAGCAGTACTTC. As protein: CSAGRQGRDEQYF.

This clonotype has at least ten counts. The rearrangement joins TRBV12-3 or TRBV12-4 to TRBJ2-5, with 7 bases fitting TRBD2. J lost 2 bases, V lost 3 bases, and 9 bases had no gene match. CDR3 length: 16 amino acids. CDR3: CASSLPRASGQETQYF. The CDR3 DNA follows: TGTGCCAGCAGTTTGCCTCGGGCTAGCGGACAAGAGACCCAGTACTTC.

This chain joins TRBV7-9 and TRBJ2-5, with D unresolved. Germline CDR1 is SEHNR and CDR2 is FQNEAQ (reference sequence). Trimming cost V 5 bases and J 4 bases, with 14 bases left between them. This CDR3 has 14 residues. CDR3 sequence (DNA): TGTGCCAGCAGCCCACAATACGTTGGAGAGACCCAGTACTTC. This sequence encodes CASSPQYVGETQYF.

In this sample, this clonotype turned up a few times. The J gene is TRBJ2-1, the V gene TRBV29-1; D might be TRBD2 (6 bases). The germline gives CDR1 SQVTM, CDR2 ANQGSEA. CDR3 length equals 14 residues. Trimming cost V 3 bases and J 6 bases, with 15 bases left between them. The CDR3 protein is CSVEEGRRGNEQFF. DNA for the CDR3: TGCAGCGTTGAGGAAGGGAGGCGCGGCAATGAGCAGTTCTTC.

The sample holds many counts of this clonotype. V usage is TRBV28 and J usage is TRBJ2-7, with TRBD1 matching 9 bases. Germline V gene lookup returns CDR1 MDHEN and CDR2 SYDVKM. This CDR3 contains 13 residues. The V gene end was trimmed by 8 bases and the J gene end by 1 base; junction bases not matched to a gene: 3. The CDR3 is CASGDRDSYEQYF. CDR3 sequence (DNA): TGTGCCAGCGGGGACAGGGATTCCTACGAGCAGTACTTC.

This clonotype has a count of ten or more. The genes are TRBV4-1 and TRBJ1-6, with 7 bases fitting TRBD1. Germline V gene sequence: CDR1 MGHRA, CDR2 YSYEKL. The CDR3 runs to 16 residues. The junction had 5 bases not matched to a gene; V was cut back by 2 bases and J by 4 bases. Here the CDR3 reads CASSQLPQGYNSPLHF. The DNA for the CDR3 is TGCGCCAGCAGCCAACTACCACAGGGGTATAATTCACCCCTCCACTTT.